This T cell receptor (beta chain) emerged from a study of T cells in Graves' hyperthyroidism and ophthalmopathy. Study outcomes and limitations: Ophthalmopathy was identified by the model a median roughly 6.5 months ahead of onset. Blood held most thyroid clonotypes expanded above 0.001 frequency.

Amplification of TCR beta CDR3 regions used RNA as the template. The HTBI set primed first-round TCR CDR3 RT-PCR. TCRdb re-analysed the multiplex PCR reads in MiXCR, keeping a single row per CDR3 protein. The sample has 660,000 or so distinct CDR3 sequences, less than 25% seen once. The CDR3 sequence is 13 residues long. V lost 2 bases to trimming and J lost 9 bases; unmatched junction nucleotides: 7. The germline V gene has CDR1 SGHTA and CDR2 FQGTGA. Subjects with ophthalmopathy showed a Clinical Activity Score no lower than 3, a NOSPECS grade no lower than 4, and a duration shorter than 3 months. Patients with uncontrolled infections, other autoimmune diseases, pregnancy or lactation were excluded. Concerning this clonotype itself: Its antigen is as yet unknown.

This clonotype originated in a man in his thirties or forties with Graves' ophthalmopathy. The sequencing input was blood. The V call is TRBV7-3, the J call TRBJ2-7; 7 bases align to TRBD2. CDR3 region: CASSLAGDKGQYF. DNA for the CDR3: TGTGCCAGCAGCTTAGCGGGAGACAAGGGGCAGTACTTC.